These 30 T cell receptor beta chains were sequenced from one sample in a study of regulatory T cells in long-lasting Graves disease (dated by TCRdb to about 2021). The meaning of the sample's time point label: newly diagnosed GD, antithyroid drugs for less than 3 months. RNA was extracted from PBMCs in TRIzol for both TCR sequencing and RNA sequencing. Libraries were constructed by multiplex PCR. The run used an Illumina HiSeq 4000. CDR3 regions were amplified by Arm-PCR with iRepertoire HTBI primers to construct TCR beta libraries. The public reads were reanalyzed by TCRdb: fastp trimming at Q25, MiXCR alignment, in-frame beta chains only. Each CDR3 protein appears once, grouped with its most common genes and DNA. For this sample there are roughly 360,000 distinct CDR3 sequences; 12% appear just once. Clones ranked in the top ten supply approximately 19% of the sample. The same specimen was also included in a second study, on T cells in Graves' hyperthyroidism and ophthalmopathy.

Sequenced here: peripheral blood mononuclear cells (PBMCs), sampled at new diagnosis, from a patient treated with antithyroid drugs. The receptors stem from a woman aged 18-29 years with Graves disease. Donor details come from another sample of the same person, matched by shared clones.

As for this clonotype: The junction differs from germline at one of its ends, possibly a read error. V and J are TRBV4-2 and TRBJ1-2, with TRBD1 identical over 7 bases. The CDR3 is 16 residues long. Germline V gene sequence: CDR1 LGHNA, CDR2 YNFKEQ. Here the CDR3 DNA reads TGTGCCAGCAGCCAAGATACTAACAGGGGTAACAATGGCTACACCTTC. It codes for CASSQDTNRGNNGYTF.

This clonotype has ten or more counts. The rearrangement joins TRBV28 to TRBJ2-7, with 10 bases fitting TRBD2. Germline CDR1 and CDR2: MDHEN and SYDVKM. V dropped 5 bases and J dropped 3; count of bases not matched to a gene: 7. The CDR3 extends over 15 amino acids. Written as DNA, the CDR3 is TGTGCCAGCAGTCCCGGGACTAGCGTAGTCTACGAGCAGTACTTC. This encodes CASSPGTSVVYEQYF.

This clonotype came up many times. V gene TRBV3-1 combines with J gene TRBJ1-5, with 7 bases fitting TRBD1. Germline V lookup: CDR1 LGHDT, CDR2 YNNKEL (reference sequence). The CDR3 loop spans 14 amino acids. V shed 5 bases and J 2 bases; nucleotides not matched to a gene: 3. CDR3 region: CASSDTGGNQPQHF. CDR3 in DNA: TGTGCCAGCAGCGATACAGGGGGCAATCAGCCCCAGCATTTT.

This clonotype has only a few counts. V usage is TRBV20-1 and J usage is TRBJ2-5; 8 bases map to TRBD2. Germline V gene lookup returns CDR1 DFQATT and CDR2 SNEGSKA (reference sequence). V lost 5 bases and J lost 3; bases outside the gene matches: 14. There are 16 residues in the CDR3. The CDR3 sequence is CSASLPGGAPEETQYF. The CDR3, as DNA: TGCAGTGCTTCCCTCCCGGGGGGGGCGCCTGAAGAGACCCAGTACTTC.

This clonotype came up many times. The CDR3 DNA follows: TGTGCCAGCAGCCGAGGGGTCTTCGGGGGGTATGGCTACACCTTC. Translated, it gives CASSRGVFGGYGYTF. This chain uses TRBV6-2 or TRBV6-3 with TRBJ1-2; the D gene is possibly TRBD1 (5 bases). CDR3 length: 15 amino acids. Trimming left V 6 bases short and J 5 bases short, with 19 bases between. Germline loops: CDR1 MNHEY, CDR2 SVGEGT.

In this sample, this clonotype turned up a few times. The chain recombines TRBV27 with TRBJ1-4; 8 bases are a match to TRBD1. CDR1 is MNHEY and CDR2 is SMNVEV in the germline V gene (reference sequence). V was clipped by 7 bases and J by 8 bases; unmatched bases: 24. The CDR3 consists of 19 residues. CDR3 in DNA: TGTGCCAGCATGTCGACCGGGACAGGTTTTTTCGACGACCTGGAAAAACTGTTTTTT. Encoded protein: CASMSTGTGFFDDLEKLFF.

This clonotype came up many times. CDR3 residues: CASSLYTGTDYEQYF. The CDR3, as DNA: TGTGCCAGCAGCTTGTACACCGGGACAGACTACGAGCAGTACTTC. V usage is TRBV11-3 and J usage is TRBJ2-7; 7 bases line up with TRBD1. The germline V gene has CDR1 SGHNT and CDR2 YENEEA. After removal of 3 bases from V and 3 bases from J, the junction contained 8 bases not matched to a gene. This CDR3 is 15 amino acids long.

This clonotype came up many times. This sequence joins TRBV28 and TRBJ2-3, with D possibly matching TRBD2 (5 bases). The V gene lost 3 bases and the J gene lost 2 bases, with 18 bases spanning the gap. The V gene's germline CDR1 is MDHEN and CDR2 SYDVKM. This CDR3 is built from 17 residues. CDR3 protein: CASSFPRGLANTDTQYF. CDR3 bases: TGTGCCAGCAGTTTCCCCCGCGGATTAGCGAACACAGATACGCAGTATTTT.

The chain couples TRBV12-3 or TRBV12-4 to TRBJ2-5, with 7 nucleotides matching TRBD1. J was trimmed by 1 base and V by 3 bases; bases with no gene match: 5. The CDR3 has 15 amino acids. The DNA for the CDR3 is TGTGCCAGCAGTTTTCCGGGACAGAGCCAAGAGACCCAGTACTTC. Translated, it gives CASSFPGQSQETQYF.

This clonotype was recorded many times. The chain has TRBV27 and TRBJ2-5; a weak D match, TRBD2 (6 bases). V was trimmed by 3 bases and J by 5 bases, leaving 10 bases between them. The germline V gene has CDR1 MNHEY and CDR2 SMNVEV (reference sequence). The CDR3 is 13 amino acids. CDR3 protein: CASSLEGWETQYF. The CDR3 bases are TGTGCCAGCAGTTTGGAGGGTTGGGAGACCCAGTACTTC.

CDR3 residues: CASSQLGQGQETQYF. CDR3 DNA sequence: TGTGCCAGCAGCCAGCTTGGACAGGGACAAGAGACCCAGTACTTC. The rearrangement uses TRBV7-6 and TRBJ2-5, with 8 bases identical to TRBD1. Losses at the gene ends were 5 bases for V and 2 bases for J; bases not matched to a gene: 7. The V gene's germline CDR1 is SGHVS and CDR2 FNYEAQ. This CDR3 is built from 15 residues.

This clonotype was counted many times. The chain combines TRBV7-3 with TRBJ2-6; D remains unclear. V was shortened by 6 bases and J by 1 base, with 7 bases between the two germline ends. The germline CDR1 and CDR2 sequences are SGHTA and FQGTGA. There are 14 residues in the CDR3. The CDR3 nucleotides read TGTGCCAGCAGTTACTCGTCTGGGGCCAACGTCCTGACTTTC. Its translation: CASSYSSGANVLTF.

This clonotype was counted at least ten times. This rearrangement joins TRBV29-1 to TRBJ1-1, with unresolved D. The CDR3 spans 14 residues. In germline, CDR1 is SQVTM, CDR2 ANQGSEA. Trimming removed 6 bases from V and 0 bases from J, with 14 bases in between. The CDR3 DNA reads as TGCAGCGTCCGTCTGGGGAGCATGAACACTGAAGCTTTCTTT. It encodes CSVRLGSMNTEAFF.

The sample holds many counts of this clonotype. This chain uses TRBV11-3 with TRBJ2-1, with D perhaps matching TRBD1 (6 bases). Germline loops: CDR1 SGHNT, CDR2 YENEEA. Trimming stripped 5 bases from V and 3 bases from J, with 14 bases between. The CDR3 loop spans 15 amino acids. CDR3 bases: TGTGCCAGCAGCGTGGGACGAGGGGGCTACAATGAGCAGTTCTTC. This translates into CASSVGRGGYNEQFF.

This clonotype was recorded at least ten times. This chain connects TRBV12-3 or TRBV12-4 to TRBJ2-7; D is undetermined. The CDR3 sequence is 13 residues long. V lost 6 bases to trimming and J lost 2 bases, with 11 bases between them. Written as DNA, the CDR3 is TGTGCCAGCAGCCGAGGCGGCGCCTACGAGCAGTACGTC. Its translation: CASSRGGAYEQYV.

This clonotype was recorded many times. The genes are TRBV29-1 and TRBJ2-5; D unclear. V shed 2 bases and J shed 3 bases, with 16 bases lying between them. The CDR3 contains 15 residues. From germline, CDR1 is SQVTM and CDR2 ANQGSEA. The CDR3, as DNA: TGCAGCGTTGAACGAAAAAAGGGAAGGAAAGAGACCCAGTACTTC. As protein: CSVERKKGRKETQYF.

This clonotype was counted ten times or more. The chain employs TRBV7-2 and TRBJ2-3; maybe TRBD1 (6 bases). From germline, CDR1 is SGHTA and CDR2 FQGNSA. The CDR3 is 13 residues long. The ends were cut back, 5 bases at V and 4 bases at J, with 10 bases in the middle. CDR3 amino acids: CASSEDSPDTQYF. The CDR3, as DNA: TGTGCCAGCAGCGAGGACAGTCCAGATACGCAGTATTTT.

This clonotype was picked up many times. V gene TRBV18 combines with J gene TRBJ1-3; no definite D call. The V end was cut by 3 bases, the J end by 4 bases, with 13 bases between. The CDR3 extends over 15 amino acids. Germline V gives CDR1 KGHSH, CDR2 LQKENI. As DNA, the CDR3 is TGTGCCAGCTCACCCGTTGAGTCATCGGGAAACACCATATATTTT. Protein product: CASSPVESSGNTIYF.

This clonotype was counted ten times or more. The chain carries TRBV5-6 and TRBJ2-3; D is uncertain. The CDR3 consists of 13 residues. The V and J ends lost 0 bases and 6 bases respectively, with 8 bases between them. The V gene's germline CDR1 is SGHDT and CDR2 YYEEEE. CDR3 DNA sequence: TGTGCCAGCAGCTTGGATTCTGGGGATACGCAGTATTTT. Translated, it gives CASSLDSGDTQYF.

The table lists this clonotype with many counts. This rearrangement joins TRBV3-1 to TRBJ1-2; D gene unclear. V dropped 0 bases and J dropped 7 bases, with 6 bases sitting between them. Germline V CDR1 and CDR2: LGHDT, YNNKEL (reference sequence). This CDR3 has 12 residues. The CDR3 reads CASSQDWSGYTF. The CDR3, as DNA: TGTGCCAGCAGCCAAGACTGGAGTGGCTACACCTTC.

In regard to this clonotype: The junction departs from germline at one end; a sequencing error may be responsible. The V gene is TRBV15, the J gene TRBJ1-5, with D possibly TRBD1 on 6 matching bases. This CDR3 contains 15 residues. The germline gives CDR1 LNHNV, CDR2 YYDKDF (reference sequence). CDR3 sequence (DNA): TGTGCCACCAGCAGAGATTTAGGGGGAACAGTTGATCCTACTTTT. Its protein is CATSRDLGGTVDPTF. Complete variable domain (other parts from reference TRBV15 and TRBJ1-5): DAMVIQNPRYQVTQFGKPVTLSCSQTLNHNVMYWYQQKSSQAPKLLFHYYDKDFNNEADTPDNFQSRRPNTSFCFLDIRSPGLGDTAMYLCATSRDLGGTVDPTFGDGTRLSIL.

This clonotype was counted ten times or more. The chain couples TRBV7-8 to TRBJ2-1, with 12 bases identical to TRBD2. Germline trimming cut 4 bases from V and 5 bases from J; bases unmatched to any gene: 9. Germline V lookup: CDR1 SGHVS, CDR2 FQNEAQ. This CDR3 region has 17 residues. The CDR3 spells CASSSHVGLAGHNEQFF. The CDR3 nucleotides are TGTGCCAGCAGCTCCCACGTGGGACTAGCGGGTCACAATGAGCAGTTCTTC.

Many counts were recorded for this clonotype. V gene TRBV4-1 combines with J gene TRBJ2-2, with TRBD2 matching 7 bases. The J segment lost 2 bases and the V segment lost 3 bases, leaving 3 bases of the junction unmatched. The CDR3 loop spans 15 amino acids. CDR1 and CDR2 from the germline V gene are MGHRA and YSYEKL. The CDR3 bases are TGCGCCAGCAGCCACCTAGCGGCCAACACCGGGGAGCTGTTTTTT. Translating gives CASSHLAANTGELFF.

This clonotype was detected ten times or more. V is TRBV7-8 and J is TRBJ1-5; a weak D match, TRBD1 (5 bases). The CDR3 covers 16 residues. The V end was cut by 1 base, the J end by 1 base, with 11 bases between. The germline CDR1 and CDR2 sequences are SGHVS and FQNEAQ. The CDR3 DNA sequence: TGTGCCAGCAGCTTAGTTCGGGGGAGGAGCAATCAGCCCCAGCATTTT. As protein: CASSLVRGRSNQPQHF. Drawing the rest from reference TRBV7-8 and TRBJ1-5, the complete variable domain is GAGVSQSPRYKVAKRGQDVALRCDPISGHVSLFWYQQALGQGPEFLTYFQNEAQLDKSGLPSDRFFAERPEGSVSTLKIQRTQQEDSAVYLCASSLVRGRSNQPQHFGDGTRLSIL.

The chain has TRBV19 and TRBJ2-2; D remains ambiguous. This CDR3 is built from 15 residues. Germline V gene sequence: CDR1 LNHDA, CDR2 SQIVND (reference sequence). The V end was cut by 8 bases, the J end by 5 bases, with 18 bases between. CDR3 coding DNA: TGTGCCAGTCGAAATCCAGGACCGAGGACCGGGGAGCTGTTTTTT. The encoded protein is CASRNPGPRTGELFF.

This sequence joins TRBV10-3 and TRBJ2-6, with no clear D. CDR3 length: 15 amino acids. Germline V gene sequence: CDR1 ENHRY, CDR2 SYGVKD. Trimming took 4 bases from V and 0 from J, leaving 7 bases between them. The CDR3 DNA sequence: TGTGCCATCAGTGGGGCTGACTCTGGGGCCAACGTCCTGACTTTC. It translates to CAISGADSGANVLTF.

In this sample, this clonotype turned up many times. This chain's CDR3 is CSASKADTGELFF. The CDR3 nucleotides are TGCAGTGCTAGTAAGGCAGACACCGGGGAGCTGTTTTTT. This chain links TRBV20-1 with TRBJ2-2; D gene unclear. The germline CDR1 and CDR2 sequences are DFQATT and SNEGSKA (reference sequence). Trimming shortened V by 3 bases and J by 3 bases, and 8 bases separated the two germline ends. The CDR3 runs to 13 residues.

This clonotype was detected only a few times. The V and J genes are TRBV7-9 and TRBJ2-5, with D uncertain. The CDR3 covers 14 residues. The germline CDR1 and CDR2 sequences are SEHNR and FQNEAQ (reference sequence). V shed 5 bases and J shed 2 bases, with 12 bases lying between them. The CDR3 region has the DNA TGTGCCAGCAGCGGTAGGGTGGTTCAAGAGACCCAGTACTTC. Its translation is CASSGRVVQETQYF.

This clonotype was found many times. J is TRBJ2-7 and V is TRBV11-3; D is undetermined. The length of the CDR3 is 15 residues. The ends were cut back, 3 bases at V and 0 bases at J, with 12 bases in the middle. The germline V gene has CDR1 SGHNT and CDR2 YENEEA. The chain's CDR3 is CASSLFPSPSYEQYF. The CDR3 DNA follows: TGTGCCAGCAGCTTGTTTCCTTCTCCCTCCTACGAGCAGTACTTC.

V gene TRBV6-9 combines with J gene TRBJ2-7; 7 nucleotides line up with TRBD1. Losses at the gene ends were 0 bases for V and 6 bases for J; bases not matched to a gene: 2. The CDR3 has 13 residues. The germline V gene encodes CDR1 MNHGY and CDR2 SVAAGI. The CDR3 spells CASSYSTGAEQYV. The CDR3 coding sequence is TGTGCCAGCAGTTATTCCACAGGGGCCGAGCAGTACGTC.